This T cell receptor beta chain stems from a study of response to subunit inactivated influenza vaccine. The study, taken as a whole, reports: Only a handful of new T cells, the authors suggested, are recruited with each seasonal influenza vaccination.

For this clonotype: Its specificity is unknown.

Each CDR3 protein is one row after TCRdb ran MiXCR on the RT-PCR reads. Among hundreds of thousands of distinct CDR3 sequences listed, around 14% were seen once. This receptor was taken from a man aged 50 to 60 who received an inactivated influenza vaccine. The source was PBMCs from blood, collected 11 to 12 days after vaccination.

The CDR3 here is CASSLNAGLYEQYF. Written as DNA, the CDR3 is TGTGCCAGCAGCTTAAATGCAGGCCTCTACGAGCAGTACTTC. This chain uses TRBV7-2 with TRBJ2-7; D is ambiguous. Trimming removed 2 bases at V and 3 bases at J, with 11 bases between. The length of the CDR3 is 14 residues. Germline V lookup: CDR1 SGHTA, CDR2 FQGNSA.